These 10 T cell receptor beta chains were all obtained from the same sample, sequenced in a study of Ad26.COV2.S vaccination and SARS-CoV-2 variants. Treatment denoted: 15 to 20 received Ad26.COV2.S at low or high dose, single or two shots; several received placebo; per-sample allocation not given. The study sampled participants on day 63 after the first vaccine or placebo injection. Sequencing was performed with immunoSEQ multiplex PCR; in TCRdb, only in-frame clones are kept and a portion is missing. Of under 550,000 clones in the sample, 70% to 90% were seen once. The material was peripheral blood, obtained in a trial of Ad26.COV2.S vaccine versus placebo. These receptors were obtained from a person aged 18 to 65 who received the Ad26.COV2.S COVID-19 vaccine or a placebo.

The V call is TRBV7-2, the J call TRBJ1-2; TRBD1 might be the D (5 bases). V was shortened by 1 base and J by 4 bases, with 7 bases between the two germline ends. This CDR3 region has 13 residues. Per germline, CDR1 SGHTA and CDR2 FQGNSA. The CDR3 loop is CASSLEGFYGYTF. The CDR3 coding sequence is TGTGCCAGCAGCTTAGAGGGGTTCTATGGCTACACCTTC.

V gene TRBV2 combines with J gene TRBJ2-2; TRBD1 matches at 9 bases. The CDR3 runs 17 residues. J was trimmed by 4 bases and V by 7 bases; bases with no gene match: 13. Germline assignment: CDR1 SNHLY and CDR2 FYNNEI. CDR3 protein: CASTGRPGQGRTGELFF. CDR3 coding DNA: TGTGCCAGCACTGGGCGACCGGGACAGGGTCGCACCGGGGAGCTGTTTTTT.

The V and J genes are TRBV4-1 and TRBJ2-3; 8 bases are a match to TRBD1. J was trimmed by 1 base and V by 3 bases; bases with no gene match: 3. The CDR3 spans 15 residues. In germline, CDR1 is MGHRA, CDR2 YSYEKL. Here the CDR3 DNA reads TGCGCCAGCAGCCAGCAGGGGGCCGGCACAGATACGCAGTATTTT. Translation: CASSQQGAGTDTQYF.

The chain joins TRBV11-3 to TRBJ2-3; the D gene is possibly TRBD2 (5 bases). Per the germline V gene, CDR1 is SGHNT and CDR2 is YENEEA. The CDR3 is made up of 14 amino acids. The ends were cut back, 3 bases at V and 5 bases at J, with 12 bases in the middle. The CDR3 loop is CASSFGGSLDTQYF. CDR3 sequence (DNA): TGTGCCAGCAGCTTCGGAGGTTCCCTAGATACGCAGTATTTT.

V and J are TRBV12-3 or TRBV12-4 and TRBJ2-5; D gene ambiguous. The CDR3 consists of 13 residues. Trimming stripped 3 bases from V and 4 bases from J, with 9 bases between. CDR3 protein: CASSFSSSETQYF. For the CDR3, the DNA is TGTGCCAGCAGTTTTTCGTCGTCAGAGACCCAGTACTTC.

This chain links TRBV6-4 with TRBJ1-1; no clear D. CDR3 size: 13 residues. The germline V and J ends were trimmed by 4 bases and 4 bases, with 10 bases remaining between them. Germline V gene lookup returns CDR1 MRHNA and CDR2 SNTAGT. The CDR3 region is CASSAEGATEAFF. CDR3 in DNA: TGTGCCAGCAGTGCTGAGGGAGCCACTGAAGCTTTCTTT.

The chain carries TRBV5-6 and TRBJ2-7, with TRBD1 matching over 9 bases. The length of the CDR3 is 13 residues. Germline CDR1 SGHDT, CDR2 YYEEEE. The V segment lost 3 bases and the J segment 6 bases; nucleotides outside the gene matches: 4. The CDR3: CASSWDREVEQYF. CDR3 nucleotide sequence: TGTGCCAGCAGCTGGGACAGGGAAGTCGAGCAGTACTTC.

V usage is TRBV13 and J usage is TRBJ2-3; D is uncertain. From germline, CDR1 is PRHDT and CDR2 FYEKMQ (reference sequence). CDR3 size: 11 residues. Between the trimmed V and J ends, which lost 5 bases and 2 bases, there was a span of 2 bases. The chain's CDR3 is CASSDTDTQYF. CDR3 in DNA: TGTGCCAGCAGCGACACAGATACGCAGTATTTT.

The chain has TRBV5-6 and TRBJ2-1; TRBD2 aligns across 8 bases. In germline, CDR1 is SGHDT, CDR2 YYEEEE. V dropped 3 bases and J dropped 10; count of bases not matched to a gene: 3. The CDR3 has 12 amino acids. DNA for the CDR3: TGTGCCAGCAGCTCCTTAGCGGGGGAGCAGTTCTTC. This translates into CASSSLAGEQFF.

This chain connects TRBV3-1 (or the pseudogene TRBV3-2) to TRBJ2-5; 7 nucleotides align to TRBD1. The CDR3 consists of 15 residues. The J segment lost 7 bases and the V segment lost 0 bases, leaving 8 bases of the junction unmatched. Germline CDR1 and CDR2: LGHDT and YNNKEL (reference sequence). The CDR3 DNA reads as TGTGCCAGCAGCCAAGATACGGCAGGGGGACGGACCCAGTACTTC. Translation gives CASSQDTAGGRTQYF.